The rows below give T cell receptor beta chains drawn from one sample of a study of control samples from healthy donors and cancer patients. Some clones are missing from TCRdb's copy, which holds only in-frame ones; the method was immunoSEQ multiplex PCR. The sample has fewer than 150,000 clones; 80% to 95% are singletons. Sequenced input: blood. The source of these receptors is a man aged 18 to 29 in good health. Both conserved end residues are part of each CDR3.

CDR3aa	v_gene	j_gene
CASSEFPLQGRHEKLFF	TRBV6-1	TRBJ1-4
CASSGLGSGPQHF	TRBV7-9	TRBJ1-5
CASSIDGTPNTEAFF	TRBV19	TRBJ1-1
CASSQTGLGNTEAFF	TRBV4-1	TRBJ1-1
CASTRRTEGYTF	TRBV12-3/TRBV12-4	TRBJ1-2
CASSEPDRPNEAFF	TRBV6-1	TRBJ1-1
CASTAGGWSETQYF	TRBV6-5	TRBJ2-5
CASSQDSVTGGYTF	TRBV4-2	TRBJ1-2
CASSGQGTNEKLFF	TRBV5-1	TRBJ1-4
CASSRDISGAPETQYF	TRBV11-2	TRBJ2-5
CASSPVPLLAGGLETQYF	TRBV18	TRBJ2-5
CASSSRLAGTDTQYF	TRBV27	TRBJ2-3
CASSSRGWGSRENQPQHF	TRBV11-3	TRBJ1-5
CASSLRSTDTQYF	TRBV5-1	TRBJ2-3
CASSLVGYTGELFF	TRBV5-1	TRBJ2-2
CASSLRDRQETQYF	TRBV6-5	TRBJ2-5
CASSHGTGGAGDTQYF	TRBV6-6	TRBJ2-3
CAGTKGYGGHYNEQFF	TRBV27	TRBJ2-1
CASSTGLARAFF	TRBV12-3/TRBV12-4	TRBJ1-1
CASPGDTGSGQPQHF	TRBV5-1	TRBJ1-5
CASSLVAGGRETQYF	TRBV5-6	TRBJ2-5
CASSLSGQNYEQYF	TRBV5-5	TRBJ2-7
CASSPWTRRQETQYF	TRBV11-2	TRBJ2-5
CAWSVQRYSNQPQHF	TRBV30	TRBJ1-5
CASSLAGGLIYEQYF	TRBV13	TRBJ2-7
CASSLWVLAGGPSYNEQFF	TRBV5-6	TRBJ2-1
CASSRVEEQYF	TRBV6-5	TRBJ2-7
CASSQDIRATNEKLFF	TRBV4-2	TRBJ1-4
CASSDEGTGLTGELFF	TRBV6-4	TRBJ2-2
CASSLSNADTQYF	TRBV11-2	TRBJ2-3
CASSDSRTTGFPDTQYF	TRBV6-4	TRBJ2-3
CASSSTSGATYEQYF	TRBV5-4	TRBJ2-7
CASSQVNGYTF	TRBV3-1/TRBV3-2	TRBJ1-2
CASSQTGTAINYGYTF	TRBV2	TRBJ1-2
CASSKRTGYYEQYF	TRBV2	TRBJ2-7
CASSQDLDRGGQPQHF	TRBV14	TRBJ1-5
CASSQGANTDTQYF	TRBV4-2	TRBJ2-3
CASSLDFQGADTEAFF	TRBV5-1	TRBJ1-1
CASSLFSWGDTQYF	TRBV5-6	TRBJ2-3
CASSYVDRGEAFF	TRBV6-5	TRBJ1-1
CSVLGQGHGYTF	TRBV29-1	TRBJ1-2
CASSPGYYEQYF	TRBV9	TRBJ2-7
CASSYSVNTEAFF	TRBV6-5	TRBJ1-1
CASSSGQGDGYTF	TRBV7-3	TRBJ1-2
CASSVETSQETQYF	TRBV9	TRBJ2-5
CASSLRSQNSPLHF	TRBV11-3	TRBJ1-6
CASSPLAGSRTDTQYF	TRBV18	TRBJ2-3
CASSFMRDEQFF	TRBV12-3/TRBV12-4	TRBJ2-1
CASSSTGANEKLFF	TRBV18	TRBJ1-4
CSVDKTGGPSYEQYF	TRBV29-1	TRBJ2-7
CASSVDGGTYNEQFF	TRBV9	TRBJ2-1
CASSAWGGATTDTQYF	TRBV9	TRBJ2-3
CASRKDRVEETQYF	TRBV5-4	TRBJ2-5
CASSRTGSRETQYF	TRBV5-1	TRBJ2-5
CASSPGGTQYF	TRBV6-5	TRBJ2-5